Following are 15 T cell receptor beta chains from one sample sequenced in a study of T cells in Graves' hyperthyroidism and ophthalmopathy. The CDR3 regions of TCR beta were amplified from RNA transcripts. TCR CDR3 underwent first-round RT-PCR with the HTBI primer set. MiXCR was run by TCRdb on the multiplex PCR reads, yielding one entry per CDR3 protein. The sample holds hundreds of thousands of distinct CDR3 sequences, roughly 14% seen once. Sequencing was performed on blood. The receptors originated from a man aged 18 to 29 with Graves' ophthalmopathy.

The chain joins TRBV6-1 to TRBJ1-2; TRBD1 matches 7 bases. The J segment lost 4 bases and the V segment lost 8 bases, leaving 10 bases of the junction unmatched. The CDR3 has 14 residues. Looked up from germline, CDR1 is MNHNS and CDR2 is SASEGT. The CDR3 nucleotides are TGTGCCAGCTGTCGACAGGGCTTTTCCTATGGCTACACCTTC. The encoded protein is CASCRQGFSYGYTF.

This clonotype has at least ten counts. The chain has TRBV7-9 and TRBJ2-5, with D perhaps matching TRBD2 (6 bases). The CDR3 extends over 12 amino acids. The germline V gene has CDR1 SEHNR and CDR2 FQNEAQ (reference sequence). Between the trimmed V and J ends, which lost 6 bases and 6 bases, there was a span of 11 bases. The CDR3, as DNA: TGTGCCAGCAGGTCGACTAGAAAGACCCAGTACTTC. Its protein product is CASRSTRKTQYF.

The chain carries TRBV18 and TRBJ1-6; D gene ambiguous. In germline, CDR1 is KGHSH, CDR2 LQKENI. V was clipped by 1 base and J by 9 bases, with 16 bases between them. CDR3 length: 16 residues. The CDR3 sequence is CASSPLSGYGISPLHF. In nucleotides, the CDR3 is TGTGCCAGCTCACCACTGTCCGGGTACGGCATTTCACCCCTCCACTTT.

This chain uses TRBV11-2 with TRBJ1-4; tentative D call: TRBD1 (6 bases). Trimming removed 6 bases at V and 7 bases at J, with 18 bases between. Per germline, CDR1 SGHAT and CDR2 FQNNGV. This CDR3 has 15 amino acids. The CDR3 nucleotides are TGTGCCAGCAGTGACCGGGGGCAGGGATTTGAAAAACTGTTTTTT. Translated, it gives CASSDRGQGFEKLFF.

This clonotype was picked up many times. The V and J genes are TRBV11-2 and TRBJ2-1; 9 bases are a match to TRBD2. Germline CDR1 is SGHAT and CDR2 is FQNNGV. Unmatched junction bases numbered 6, after V lost 8 bases and J lost 4 bases. This CDR3 has 14 amino acids. The CDR3, as DNA: TGTGCCAGCTCCTCTAGCGGGAATTACAATGAGCAGTTCTTC. Translating gives CASSSSGNYNEQFF.

This clonotype was counted only a few times. This chain joins TRBV3-1 and TRBJ1-6, with D tentatively TRBD1 (5 bases). V gave up 0 bases and J gave up 8 bases, with 14 bases separating them. This CDR3 region has 16 residues. Germline loops: CDR1 LGHDT, CDR2 YNNKEL (reference sequence). DNA for the CDR3: TGTGCCAGCAGCCAAGATCGGGCAGGGTCGGATTCACCCCTCCACTTT. Translated: CASSQDRAGSDSPLHF.

A few counts support this clonotype. This chain joins TRBV30 and TRBJ2-7; D is possibly TRBD1 (5 bases). This CDR3 region has 11 residues. The germline V gene has CDR1 GTSNPN and CDR2 SVGIG (reference sequence). V gave up 8 bases and J gave up 9 bases, with 17 bases separating them. CDR3 nucleotide sequence: TGTGCCCTTGGGCTCAGGGCGGCGCAGTACTTC. It specifies CALGLRAAQYF.

The rearrangement uses TRBV6-2 or TRBV6-3 and TRBJ2-7; 9 nucleotides agree with TRBD2. V gave up 4 bases and J gave up 6 bases; unmatched junction bases: 10. This CDR3 has 15 residues. CDR1 is MNHEY, CDR2 SVGEGT, per germline. The CDR3 protein is CASSFPPGLAVEQYF. As DNA, the CDR3 is TGTGCCAGCAGTTTCCCCCCGGGACTAGCAGTCGAGCAGTACTTC.

CDR3 protein: CASRARDGGNTIYF. The CDR3 region has the DNA TGTGCCAGCAGGGCCCGGGACGGAGGAAACACCATATATTTT. The chain carries TRBV6-1 and TRBJ1-3, with a possible D match to TRBD1 (5 bases). V was clipped by 6 bases and J by 4 bases, with 13 bases between them. The CDR3 spans 14 residues. The germline V gene has CDR1 MNHNS and CDR2 SASEGT.

In this sample, this clonotype is medium-sized (0.01 to 0.1%). This rearrangement joins TRBV24-1 to TRBJ1-5; 8 bases are a match to TRBD1. Germline trimming cut 2 bases from V and 9 bases from J; bases unmatched to any gene: 8. CDR1 and CDR2 (germline): KGHDR, SFDVKD. The CDR3 consists of 15 residues. The CDR3 DNA sequence: TGTGCCACCAGTGATTCCGGACAGGGCGAGTCGCCCCAGCATTTT. It codes for CATSDSGQGESPQHF.

The sample holds a few counts of this clonotype. This chain uses TRBV29-1 with TRBJ1-1, with a possible D match to TRBD1 (6 bases). Germline V lookup: CDR1 SQVTM, CDR2 ANQGSEA. V lost 5 bases and J 6 bases, leaving 10 bases between the germline ends. This CDR3 comprises 11 residues. The CDR3 is CSVIRGPEAFF. The DNA for the CDR3 is TGCAGCGTTATCAGGGGCCCTGAAGCTTTCTTT.

This clonotype was seen ten or more times. CDR3 in DNA: TGTGCCAGCTCACCATCGGTGCGCGCGATGAACACTGAAGCTTTCTTT. Translation gives CASSPSVRAMNTEAFF. The gene calls are TRBV18 and TRBJ1-1, with unresolved D. Germline V gene lookup returns CDR1 KGHSH and CDR2 LQKENI. The V end was cut by 2 bases, the J end by 0 bases, with 13 bases between. The CDR3 covers 16 residues. Complete variable domain (other parts from reference TRBV18 and TRBJ1-1): NAGVMQNPRHLVRRRGQEARLRCSPMKGHSHVYWYRQLPEEGLKFMVYLQKENIIDESGMPKERFSAEFPKEGPSILRIQQVVRGDSAAYFCASSPSVRAMNTEAFFGQGTRLTVV.

This clonotype was detected many times. The rearrangement links TRBV15 to TRBJ1-2; no clear D gene. The CDR3 length is 14 residues. Germline V CDR1 and CDR2: LNHNV, YYDKDF (reference sequence). V was trimmed by 0 bases and J by 8 bases, leaving 13 bases between them. The CDR3 here is CATSRDLVIWGYTF. In DNA, the CDR3 is TGTGCCACCAGCAGAGATCTGGTCATATGGGGCTACACCTTC. Full variable domain (remainder filled in from reference TRBV15 and TRBJ1-2): DAMVIQNPRYQVTQFGKPVTLSCSQTLNHNVMYWYQQKSSQAPKLLFHYYDKDFNNEADTPDNFQSRRPNTSFCFLDIRSPGLGDTAMYLCATSRDLVIWGYTFGSGTRLTVV.

This clonotype was observed at least ten times. The J gene is TRBJ2-3, the V gene TRBV20-1; 16 nucleotides line up with TRBD2. The V gene's germline CDR1 is DFQATT and CDR2 SNEGSKA (reference sequence). This CDR3 is 15 amino acids long. V shed 7 bases, J shed 6 bases, and the junction held 7 bases outside the gene matches. CDR3 nucleotide sequence: TGCAGTGTCCCGGGACTAGCGGGGGGGGACGATACGCAGTATTTT. Its protein product is CSVPGLAGGDDTQYF.

This clonotype was seen a handful of times. The rearrangement links TRBV18 to TRBJ2-2; a possible D gene is TRBD1 (5 bases). This CDR3 has 11 amino acids. V shed 1 base and J shed 12 bases, with 6 bases lying between them. Germline V CDR1 and CDR2: KGHSH, LQKENI. The CDR3 sequence: CASSPQGKLFF. Here the CDR3 DNA reads TGTGCCAGCTCACCACAGGGGAAGCTGTTTTTT.